This is a list of T cell receptor beta chains from one sample in a study of T-cell memory formation after mild COVID-19. TCRdb ran MiXCR on the 5' RACE reads and lists one entry per CDR3 protein. The table includes some 340,000 distinct CDR3 sequences, around 13% detected once. The sample was PBMCs or a T cell subset sorted from them (not recorded which). These receptors all come from a man aged 18 to 29 who had mild COVID-19 (a few samples of this study predate the infection). Cell type and time point are not known. Both conserved end residues are part of each CDR3. Fields, in order: V gene, J gene, D gene, clone size, CDR3 protein, CDR3 DNA. D genes are given only for firm matches. Clone size is not always given. Where it is, it says once, few, many or a class for expanded clones.

v_call: TRBV18
j_call: TRBJ1-1
d_call: TRBD1
clone_size: .
cdr3_aa: CASSARTGSNTEAFF
cdr3_nt: TGTGCCAGCTCAGCGAGGACAGGTTCGAACACTGAAGCTTTCTTT

v_call: TRBV6-5
j_call: TRBJ1-1
d_call: TRBD1
clone_size: many
cdr3_aa: CASRLQGMGTEAFF
cdr3_nt: TGTGCCAGCAGATTACAGGGGATGGGCACTGAAGCTTTCTTT

v_call: TRBV27
j_call: TRBJ2-1
d_call: .
clone_size: few
cdr3_aa: CASSLEGVRTYNEQFF
cdr3_nt: TGTGCCAGCAGTTTGGAAGGAGTTCGGACCTACAATGAGCAGTTCTTC

v_call: TRBV7-9
j_call: TRBJ2-1
d_call: TRBD2
clone_size: .
cdr3_aa: CASSRTSGGAADEQFF
cdr3_nt: TGTGCCAGCAGCCGGACTAGCGGGGGGGCCGCGGATGAGCAGTTCTTC

v_call: TRBV29-1
j_call: TRBJ2-5
d_call: TRBD1
clone_size: many
cdr3_aa: CSVETGGYQTQYF
cdr3_nt: TGCAGCGTGGAGACAGGGGGTTACCAGACCCAGTACTTC

v_call: TRBV5-5
j_call: TRBJ1-4
d_call: .
clone_size: .
cdr3_aa: CASTRTANEKLFF
cdr3_nt: TGTGCCAGCACCCGGACAGCTAATGAAAAACTGTTTTTT

v_call: TRBV19
j_call: TRBJ1-6
d_call: .
clone_size: few
cdr3_aa: CASSGSLMGSSPLHF
cdr3_nt: TGTGCCAGTTCCGGTTCCCTAATGGGTAGTTCACCCCTCCACTTT

v_call: TRBV12-3/TRBV12-4
j_call: TRBJ2-2
d_call: TRBD1
clone_size: .
cdr3_aa: CASSVRQGLNTVELFF
cdr3_nt: TGTGCCAGCAGTGTCAGACAGGGCCTGAACACCGTGGAGCTGTTTTTT

v_call: TRBV29-1
j_call: TRBJ2-5
d_call: .
clone_size: many
cdr3_aa: CSSLGDETQYF
cdr3_nt: TGCAGCAGCTTAGGGGACGAGACCCAGTACTTC

v_call: TRBV7-2
j_call: TRBJ2-3
d_call: TRBD2
clone_size: few
cdr3_aa: CASSSHGSGGGTDTQYF
cdr3_nt: TGTGCCAGCAGTTCACATGGTAGCGGGGGGGGCACAGATACGCAGTATTTT

v_call: TRBV5-1
j_call: TRBJ1-1
d_call: .
clone_size: .
cdr3_aa: CASSLYSGAGNTEAFF
cdr3_nt: TGCGCCAGCAGCTTGTATTCAGGGGCCGGGAACACTGAAGCTTTCTTT

v_call: TRBV6-1
j_call: TRBJ1-5
d_call: .
clone_size: .
cdr3_aa: CASSEKSGHLNQPQHF
cdr3_nt: TGTGCCAGCAGTGAAAAATCGGGACACCTTAATCAGCCCCAGCATTTT

v_call: TRBV27
j_call: TRBJ2-1
d_call: .
clone_size: many
cdr3_aa: CASSLWVEHNEQFF
cdr3_nt: TGTGCCAGCAGTTTATGGGTCGAGCACAATGAGCAGTTCTTC

v_call: TRBV3-1
j_call: TRBJ1-1
d_call: TRBD1
clone_size: .
cdr3_aa: CASSQGDSEAFF
cdr3_nt: TGTGCCAGCAGCCAAGGGGACAGCGAAGCTTTCTTT

v_call: TRBV20-1
j_call: TRBJ1-4
d_call: TRBD1
clone_size: .
cdr3_aa: CSARTGSEKLFF
cdr3_nt: TGCAGTGCTAGGACAGGGAGTGAAAAACTGTTTTTT

v_call: TRBV12-3/TRBV12-4
j_call: TRBJ2-3
d_call: .
clone_size: .
cdr3_aa: CASSLAWGAFFADTQYF
cdr3_nt: TGTGCCAGCAGTTTAGCGTGGGGGGCCTTTTTTGCAGATACGCAGTATTTT

v_call: TRBV18
j_call: TRBJ2-7
d_call: TRBD1
clone_size: few
cdr3_aa: CASSLTGQGMHEQYF
cdr3_nt: TGTGCCAGCTCCCTGACGGGACAGGGTATGCACGAGCAGTACTTC

v_call: TRBV6-5
j_call: TRBJ1-1
d_call: .
clone_size: many
cdr3_aa: CASREEWKDEAFF
cdr3_nt: TGTGCCAGCAGGGAGGAGTGGAAGGATGAAGCTTTCTTT

v_call: TRBV7-8
j_call: TRBJ1-1
d_call: .
clone_size: .
cdr3_aa: CASSLSVQGKYTEAFF
cdr3_nt: TGTGCCAGCAGCTTATCTGTCCAGGGAAAATACACTGAAGCTTTCTTT

v_call: TRBV6-2/TRBV6-3
j_call: TRBJ2-5
d_call: TRBD2
clone_size: .
cdr3_aa: CATFSGFQETQYF
cdr3_nt: TGTGCCACCTTTAGCGGGTTCCAAGAGACCCAGTACTTC

v_call: TRBV6-2/TRBV6-3
j_call: TRBJ1-1
d_call: TRBD1
clone_size: few
cdr3_aa: CASSPGGYTEAFF
cdr3_nt: TGTGCCAGCAGCCCAGGGGGCTACACTGAAGCTTTCTTT

v_call: TRBV5-1
j_call: TRBJ2-1
d_call: .
clone_size: .
cdr3_aa: CASSWGPTYNEQFF
cdr3_nt: TGCGCCAGCAGCTGGGGGCCTACCTACAATGAGCAGTTCTTC

v_call: TRBV20-1
j_call: TRBJ2-3
d_call: .
clone_size: .
cdr3_aa: CSAERSTDKQYF
cdr3_nt: TGCAGTGCTGAAAGGTCCACAGATAAGCAGTATTTT

v_call: TRBV28
j_call: TRBJ1-5
d_call: .
clone_size: .
cdr3_aa: CASSTPLGYQPQHF
cdr3_nt: TGTGCCAGCAGTACCCCACTCGGTTATCAGCCCCAGCATTTT

v_call: TRBV6-5
j_call: TRBJ2-3
d_call: .
clone_size: few
cdr3_aa: CASRSARRLFVTDTQYF
cdr3_nt: TGTGCCAGTCGGTCAGCCAGGAGATTGTTTGTGACAGATACGCAGTATTTT

v_call: TRBV4-3
j_call: TRBJ2-5
d_call: .
clone_size: .
cdr3_aa: CASSQGYTGGPQETQYF
cdr3_nt: TGCGCCAGCAGCCAAGGGTATACAGGAGGCCCCCAAGAGACCCAGTACTTC

v_call: TRBV14
j_call: TRBJ1-5
d_call: .
clone_size: few
cdr3_aa: CASSQGGHQPQHF
cdr3_nt: TGTGCCAGCAGCCAAGGGGGTCACCAGCCCCAGCATTTT

v_call: TRBV7-9
j_call: TRBJ2-7
d_call: .
clone_size: few
cdr3_aa: CASSSLVSHEQYF
cdr3_nt: TGTGCCAGCAGCTCTCTAGTCTCCCACGAGCAGTACTTC

v_call: TRBV20-1
j_call: TRBJ1-5
d_call: .
clone_size: few
cdr3_aa: CSAIRRQTSLPFNQPQHF
cdr3_nt: TGCAGTGCCATTCGCCGACAGACCTCCCTCCCTTTTAATCAGCCCCAGCATTTT

v_call: TRBV10-3
j_call: TRBJ2-3
d_call: .
clone_size: .
cdr3_aa: CAISERSDTQYF
cdr3_nt: TGTGCCATCAGTGAGAGGTCAGATACGCAGTATTTT

v_call: TRBV4-3
j_call: TRBJ2-5
d_call: .
clone_size: .
cdr3_aa: CASSRSDGPQETQYF
cdr3_nt: TGCGCCAGCAGCCGATCCGACGGCCCCCAAGAGACCCAGTACTTC

v_call: TRBV11-2
j_call: TRBJ1-1
d_call: .
clone_size: .
cdr3_aa: CASSLNSGTEAFF
cdr3_nt: TGTGCCAGCAGCCTGAATTCGGGCACTGAAGCTTTCTTT

v_call: TRBV6-5
j_call: TRBJ1-2
d_call: TRBD1
clone_size: .
cdr3_aa: CASVTLRDRGSGGYTF
cdr3_nt: TGTGCCAGCGTGACCCTCCGGGACAGAGGTTCAGGTGGCTACACCTTC

v_call: TRBV12-5
j_call: TRBJ2-7
d_call: TRBD1
clone_size: .
cdr3_aa: CASGRTGGFNEQYF
cdr3_nt: TGTGCTAGTGGTCGGACAGGGGGCTTTAACGAGCAGTACTTC

v_call: TRBV7-2
j_call: TRBJ2-3
d_call: TRBD2
clone_size: many
cdr3_aa: CASSSGLAGAGDTQYF
cdr3_nt: TGTGCCAGCAGCTCCGGACTAGCGGGGGCCGGGGATACGCAGTATTTT